This T cell receptor beta chain was documented in a study of T cells in Graves' hyperthyroidism and ophthalmopathy. Amplified regions were TCR beta CDR3 sequences from RNA transcripts. The TCR CDR3 was amplified in a first-round RT-PCR using the HTBI primer set. TCRdb re-called the multiplex PCR reads through MiXCR, storing one row per CDR3 protein. The data contain roughly 640,000 distinct CDR3 sequences, around 16% of them seen just once; the ten biggest clones take up more than 3%. This clonotype was observed many times. This CDR3 spans 14 amino acids. Germline V CDR1 and CDR2: PRHDT, FYEKMQ (reference sequence). V was shortened by 2 bases and J by 2 bases, with 10 bases between the two germline ends.

The V gene is TRBV13, the J gene TRBJ2-7, with a tentative D call TRBD1 (6 bases). Sequencing used blood. The origin of this receptor is a woman in her thirties or forties with Graves' ophthalmopathy. The CDR3 loop is CASSLRGTTYEQYF. For the CDR3, the DNA is TGTGCCAGCAGCTTAAGGGGGACCACCTACGAGCAGTACTTC.